The clone carrying this TCR beta chain turned up a few times. As yet, its antigen is unknown. The V end was cut by 5 bases, the J end by 1 base, with 18 bases between. The length of the CDR3 is 18 residues. Germline V gene lookup returns CDR1 MGHDK and CDR2 SYGVNS. The data stem from a study of T-cell reconstitution after alpha-beta-depleted transplantation in children. Notes on the study in general: Counts and diversity of T cells one year after transplant came mostly from newly produced T cells. Reported findings indicate that, about two months after transplant, alpha-beta T cells came from several hundred expanded clones, which were derived from non-depleted graft cells.

Preparation of the TCRbeta library involved a method that used unique molecular identifiers. TCRdb passed the PCR reads through MiXCR, listing each CDR3 protein once. Among approximately 110,000 distinct CDR3 sequences, approximately 10% were seen once, and the ten largest hold less than 40%. The specimen was PBMCs, collected before TCRalphabeta/CD19-depleted stem cell transplant. This clonotype was obtained from a boy aged 2 to 9 with acute lymphoblastic leukemia, due to receive a stem cell transplant. The chain carries TRBV25-1 and TRBJ2-6, with D perhaps being TRBD1 or TRBD2 (5 bases each). The CDR3 nucleotides are TGTGCCAGCAGTTCTCCCGGGACGGCGGTATCTGGGGCCAACGTCCTGACTTTC. Protein product: CASSSPGTAVSGANVLTF. Full variable domain (rest looked up from reference TRBV25-1 and TRBJ2-6): EADIYQTPRYLVIGTGKKITLECSQTMGHDKMYWYQQDPGMELHLIHYSYGVNSTEKGDLSSESTVSRIRTEHFPLTLESARPSHTSQYLCASSSPGTAVSGANVLTFGAGSRLTVL.